Each of the 21 T cell receptor beta chains below was sequenced from the same sample in a study of T cell responses to AZD1222 COVID-19 vaccine. The data were produced by immunoSEQ multiplex PCR, yet TCRdb's version contains in-frame clones alone and is incomplete. The repertoire holds about 120,000 clones, roughly 85% seen once, with roughly 9% in the top ten. Sequenced here: peripheral blood, sampled on day 0 of AZD1222 vaccination. Receptors originate from an adult in good health.

In its sample, this clone was seen a few times. The chain is built from TRBV25-1 and TRBJ1-1; no firm D call. The CDR3 spans 16 residues. The germline V gene has CDR1 MGHDK and CDR2 SYGVNS. The ends were cut back, 1 base at V and 4 bases at J, with 16 bases in the middle. The CDR3 region is CASSEFSSDRGTEAFF. CDR3 DNA sequence: TGTGCCAGCAGTGAATTCAGTTCCGATCGAGGCACTGAAGCTTTCTTT.

The chain links TRBV3-1 (or the pseudogene TRBV3-2) to TRBJ2-5; D uncertain. The length of the CDR3 is 14 residues. Germline V gene data show CDR1 as LGHDT and CDR2 as YNNKEL (reference sequence). The ends were cut back, 4 bases at V and 7 bases at J, with 16 bases in the middle. CDR3 sequence (DNA): TGTGCCAGCAGCCTCCTCGGCGGTGAAGGGACCCAGTACTTC. This codes for CASSLLGGEGTQYF.

This sequence joins TRBV19 and TRBJ2-7, with 11 bases matching TRBD2. With 7 bases clipped from V and 2 bases from J, the junction kept 4 bases outside the gene matches. Germline V gene data show CDR1 as LNHDA and CDR2 as SQIVND (reference sequence). The CDR3 has 14 amino acids. CDR3 in amino acids: CASTVAGGPYEQYF. In nucleotides, the CDR3 is TGTGCCAGTACAGTAGCGGGAGGGCCCTACGAGCAGTACTTC.

The genes are TRBV18 and TRBJ2-7; 9 nucleotides line up with TRBD1. The germline V gene encodes CDR1 KGHSH and CDR2 LQKENI. V trimming: 3 bases; J trimming: 0 bases; junction bases outside the gene matches: 3. There are 15 residues in the CDR3. The CDR3 sequence is CASSPGQGFSYEQYF. The DNA of the CDR3 is TGTGCCAGCTCACCGGGACAGGGTTTCTCCTACGAGCAGTACTTC. Variable domain in full (rest from reference TRBV18 and TRBJ2-7): NAGVMQNPRHLVRRRGQEARLRCSPMKGHSHVYWYRQLPEEGLKFMVYLQKENIIDESGMPKERFSAEFPKEGPSILRIQQVVRGDSAAYFCASSPGQGFSYEQYFGPGTRLTVT.

This clone was seen a single time. This chain connects TRBV18 to TRBJ2-2, with 8 bases matching TRBD2. The V gene end was trimmed by 2 bases and the J gene end by 2 bases; junction bases not matched to a gene: 4. The CDR3 sequence is 16 residues long. Germline V CDR1 and CDR2: KGHSH, LQKENI. The CDR3 nucleotides read TGTGCCAGCTCACCAACCGGGACTAGTAACACCGGGGAGCTGTTTTTT. It yields the protein CASSPTGTSNTGELFF.

This chain connects TRBV7-9 to TRBJ2-3; unclear D gene. The germline gives CDR1 SEHNR, CDR2 FQNEAQ (reference sequence). Trimming stripped 5 bases from V and 1 base from J, with 16 bases between. The CDR3 has 16 amino acids. CDR3 in amino acids: CASSLGSDPRTDTQYF. For the CDR3, the DNA is TGTGCCAGCAGCCTGGGCTCGGACCCACGCACAGATACGCAGTATTTT.

The V and J genes are TRBV4-3 and TRBJ2-7, with 8 bases that match TRBD1. This CDR3 has 17 amino acids. The V segment lost 0 bases and the J segment 3 bases; nucleotides outside the gene matches: 10. Per germline, CDR1 LGHNA and CDR2 YSLEER. The chain's CDR3 is CASSQEARDRGVYEQYF. The DNA for the CDR3 is TGCGCCAGCAGCCAAGAGGCCCGTGACAGGGGAGTCTACGAGCAGTACTTC.

There are a few counts of this clone. The V call is TRBV6-5, the J call TRBJ2-2; D may match TRBD1 or TRBD2 (5 bases each). The germline V gene encodes CDR1 MNHEY and CDR2 SVGAGI. The V end was cut by 6 bases, the J end by 2 bases, with 10 bases between. The CDR3 consists of 14 residues. The CDR3: CASRRDQNTGELFF. The CDR3 region has the DNA TGTGCCAGCAGACGGGACCAAAACACCGGGGAGCTGTTTTTT.

The chain combines TRBV2 with TRBJ2-7; 7 nucleotides line up with TRBD1. Germline assignment: CDR1 SNHLY and CDR2 FYNNEI. The CDR3 has 15 residues. The trim removed 1 base at V and 3 bases at J, leaving 6 bases unmatched. The CDR3 loop is CASSEGGQTIYEQYF. CDR3 nucleotides: TGTGCCAGCAGTGAAGGGGGACAGACAATCTACGAGCAGTACTTC.

The J gene is TRBJ2-7, the V gene TRBV15; TRBD1 might be the D (6 bases). The CDR3 has 17 amino acids. Deletions cut 0 bases from V and 0 bases from J, with 15 bases between. Germline CDR1 reads LNHNV; CDR2 reads YYDKDF (reference sequence). The chain's CDR3 is CATSRDMEQGISYEQYF. The CDR3 bases are TGTGCCACCAGCAGAGATATGGAGCAGGGGATCTCCTACGAGCAGTACTTC.

This chain joins TRBV13 and TRBJ1-5; D possibly corresponds to TRBD1 (5 bases). The V and J ends lost 4 bases and 4 bases respectively, with 17 bases between them. The germline V gene encodes CDR1 PRHDT and CDR2 FYEKMQ (reference sequence). The CDR3 is 16 amino acids. CDR3 DNA: TGTGCCAGCAGCTCCTCCGGGACTACCCCTAATCAGCCCCAGCATTTT. As protein: CASSSSGTTPNQPQHF.

The rearrangement uses TRBV6-5 and TRBJ1-1; the D is unclear. Germline V gives CDR1 MNHEY, CDR2 SVGAGI. V was cut by 4 bases and J by 0 bases, with 9 bases left in between. CDR3 length equals 14 residues. The CDR3 nucleotides are TGTGCCAGCAGTTTCGACTTCATGAACACTGAAGCTTTCTTT. Protein sequence: CASSFDFMNTEAFF.

This chain joins TRBV3-1 (or the pseudogene TRBV3-2) and TRBJ2-2; 7 bases are shared with TRBD1. CDR3 length equals 15 residues. CDR1 LGHDT and CDR2 YNNKEL come from the germline V gene (reference sequence). V lost 1 base and J lost 2; bases outside the gene matches: 1. The CDR3 sequence is CASSQGQGNTGELFF. The CDR3 region has the DNA TGTGCCAGCAGCCAAGGACAGGGCAACACCGGGGAGCTGTTTTTT.

The rearrangement joins TRBV4-1 to TRBJ2-1; 8 bases agree with TRBD2. J lost 3 bases, V lost 0 bases, and 7 bases had no gene match. The germline gives CDR1 MGHRA, CDR2 YSYEKL. The CDR3 sequence is 17 residues long. The DNA of the CDR3 is TGCGCCAGCAGCCAAGATATCCGGGGGGGGAGCTACAATGAGCAGTTCTTC. This encodes CASSQDIRGGSYNEQFF.

The chain combines TRBV3-1 (or the pseudogene TRBV3-2) with TRBJ1-1; maybe TRBD1 (5 bases). Trimming removed 0 bases at V and 10 bases at J, with 9 bases between. This CDR3 contains 12 residues. CDR1 LGHDT and CDR2 YNNKEL come from the germline V gene (reference sequence). The CDR3 sequence is CASSQDRGGAFF. The CDR3 DNA is TGTGCCAGCAGCCAAGATCGGGGGGGAGCTTTCTTT.

The chain uses TRBV7-2 and TRBJ1-5; D is undetermined. V lost 7 bases, J lost 1 base, and 14 bases lay in between. Germline values: CDR1 SGHTA, CDR2 FQGNSA. CDR3 length: 15 amino acids. DNA of the CDR3: TGTGCCAGCACCCCCGGCCCCGGGAGCAATCAGCCCCAGCATTTT. It encodes CASTPGPGSNQPQHF.

This chain connects TRBV7-2 to TRBJ1-1; D unclear. This CDR3 region has 13 residues. The germline CDR1 and CDR2 sequences are SGHTA and FQGNSA. V shed 4 bases and J shed 4 bases, with 10 bases lying between them. CDR3 bases: TGTGCCAGCAGCTCCCGAACCCGCACTGAAGCTTTCTTT. Translating gives CASSSRTRTEAFF.

This chain connects TRBV4-1 to TRBJ1-3; no reliable D call. The CDR3 totals 14 residues. The germline V gene has CDR1 MGHRA and CDR2 YSYEKL. Between the trimmed V and J ends, which lost 1 base and 7 bases, there was a span of 11 bases. DNA of the CDR3: TGCGCCAGCAGCCAAGTAAGCGGTGTCAACACCATATATTTT. This codes for CASSQVSGVNTIYF.

This chain joins TRBV6-5 and TRBJ1-1, with a tentative D call TRBD1 (5 bases). Germline lookup yields CDR1 MNHEY and CDR2 SVGAGI. The CDR3 spans 14 residues. V lost 3 bases to trimming and J lost 3 bases, with 11 bases between them. DNA for the CDR3: TGTGCCAGCAGTTATGGGCAGGGAGACACTGAAGCTTTCTTT. Protein sequence: CASSYGQGDTEAFF.

The gene calls are TRBV24-1 and TRBJ1-2, with 10 bases aligning to TRBD1. V dropped 9 bases and J dropped 4; count of bases not matched to a gene: 16. The CDR3 consists of 17 residues. Looked up from germline, CDR1 is KGHDR and CDR2 is SFDVKD. CDR3 sequence reads: CATSGLAGTGAVYGYTF. The CDR3 nucleotides read TGTGCCACCTCTGGTCTAGCCGGGACAGGGGCTGTCTATGGCTACACCTTC.

The rearrangement joins TRBV3-1 (or the pseudogene TRBV3-2) to TRBJ2-1, with D unclear. V lost 8 bases and J 0 bases, leaving 11 bases between the germline ends. Germline V CDR1 and CDR2: LGHDT, YNNKEL (reference sequence). The CDR3 is 14 residues long. CDR3 DNA sequence: TGTGCCAGCGCTTCCTTAGACTCCTACAATGAGCAGTTCTTC. Its protein is CASASLDSYNEQFF.